Presented here are 20 T cell receptor beta chains from one specimen sequenced in a study of cytomegalovirus exposure and HLA in healthy donors. Researchers ran the PCR with 60 Vbeta and 13 Jbeta primers. Only in-frame clones appear in the TCRdb table, and some are missing; sequencing was by immunoSEQ multiplex PCR. The data show 150,000 to 200,000 clones, with more than 75% seen just once and 2% to 2.5% held by the top ten. The sequenced sample consisted of PBMCs. These TCRs come from a woman aged 25-40 years in good health and CMV-seropositive.

This clone was detected once. This chain uses TRBV11-2 with TRBJ2-2, with 9 bases fitting TRBD2. CDR3 size: 18 residues. V was clipped by 2 bases and J by 1 base; unmatched bases: 8. The germline CDR1 and CDR2 sequences are SGHAT and FQNNGV. The CDR3 sequence: CASSLSASGVGNTGELFF. The CDR3 DNA sequence: TGTGCCAGCAGCTTAAGTGCTAGCGGGGTGGGGAACACCGGGGAGCTGTTTTTT.

Comment on this clone: A read error may produce the germline difference seen at one junction end. The chain links TRBV7-6 to TRBJ2-2, with 8 bases fitting TRBD1. The germline V gene has CDR1 SGHVS and CDR2 FNYEAQ. This CDR3 has 21 amino acids. The CDR3 loop reads CASSLVPSRRTGYGDTGELFF. The CDR3 DNA reads as TGTGCCAGCAGTTTAGTTCCCTCCCGGCGGACAGGGTACGGTGACACCGGGGAGCTGTTTTTT.

The V call is TRBV2, the J call TRBJ2-5; the match to TRBD1 covers 7 bases. V lost 0 bases, J lost 0 bases, and 10 bases stayed unmatched. Germline V CDR1 and CDR2: SNHLY, FYNNEI. The CDR3 has 18 residues. The CDR3 DNA follows: TGTGCCAGCAGTGAAGCGCTTCATCAGGGGACAGACCAAGAGACCCAGTACTTC. Amino acid sequence: CASSEALHQGTDQETQYF.

The chain joins TRBV7-2 to TRBJ2-3, with unresolved D. The CDR3 is made up of 12 amino acids. V lost 2 bases, J lost 4 bases, and 4 bases lay in between. The germline CDR1 and CDR2 sequences are SGHTA and FQGNSA. The CDR3 loop reads CASSLTADTQYF. CDR3 in DNA: TGTGCCAGCAGCTTAACAGCAGATACGCAGTATTTT.

This clone has just a few counts. This chain uses TRBV11-3 with TRBJ2-7; 7 nucleotides agree with TRBD1. The trim removed 5 bases at V and 3 bases at J, leaving 4 bases unmatched. This CDR3 is built from 13 residues. Germline V CDR1 and CDR2: SGHNT, YENEEA. CDR3 sequence (DNA): TGTGCCAGCAGCGCTGGGACAGACTACGAGCAGTACTTC. It yields the protein CASSAGTDYEQYF. The variable domain in full, with the rest retrieved from reference TRBV11-3 and TRBJ2-7, is EAGVVQSPRYKIIEKKQPVAFWCNPISGHNTLYWYLQNLGQGPELLIRYENEEAVDDSQLPKDRFSAERLKGVDSTLKIQPAELGDSAVYLCASSAGTDYEQYFGPGTRLTVT.

The chain employs TRBV9 and TRBJ2-3; 12 bases match TRBD1. In germline, CDR1 is SGDLS, CDR2 YYNGEE. The CDR3 has 16 amino acids. The J segment lost 5 bases and the V segment lost 3 bases, leaving 7 bases of the junction unmatched. The CDR3 nucleotides are TGTGCCAGCAGCGATGGGACAGGGGGCTTTAGAGATACGCAGTATTTT. It encodes CASSDGTGGFRDTQYF.

This chain uses TRBV30 with TRBJ1-6; D gene ambiguous. V was trimmed by 3 bases and J by 8 bases, leaving 11 bases between them. The CDR3 contains 13 residues. Germline V gives CDR1 GTSNPN, CDR2 SVGIG (reference sequence). The CDR3 sequence: CAWSEGTYSPLHF. The CDR3 DNA sequence: TGTGCCTGGAGCGAGGGAACATATTCACCCCTCCACTTT.

The chain joins TRBV6-1 to TRBJ2-3; D is unresolved. Trimming took 7 bases from V and 6 from J, leaving 11 bases between them. CDR3 length: 12 amino acids. Germline V gene lookup returns CDR1 MNHNS and CDR2 SASEGT. CDR3 sequence reads: CASTPLGDTQYF. The CDR3, as DNA: TGTGCCAGCACCCCACTCGGGGATACGCAGTATTTT.

The J gene is TRBJ2-7, the V gene TRBV5-6; D not resolved. This CDR3 contains 11 residues. Germline CDR1 reads SGHDT; CDR2 reads YYEEEE. The germline V and J ends were trimmed by 0 bases and 6 bases, with 4 bases remaining between them. CDR3 protein: CASSLGIEQYF. The CDR3 DNA reads TGTGCCAGCAGCTTGGGTATCGAGCAGTACTTC.

The chain recombines TRBV11-2 with TRBJ2-6; D ambiguous. The V and J ends lost 5 bases and 1 base respectively, with 3 bases between them. This CDR3 has 13 residues. Germline CDR1 reads SGHAT; CDR2 reads FQNNGV. The CDR3 loop is CASSLSGANVLTF. The CDR3 DNA is TGTGCCAGCAGCCTATCTGGGGCCAACGTCCTGACTTTC.

CDR3 residues: CASSGGSSTDTQYF. As DNA, the CDR3 is TGTGCCAGCAGCGGCGGGTCTTCCACAGATACGCAGTATTTT. V is TRBV9 and J is TRBJ2-3; the D gene is possibly TRBD2 (5 bases). The CDR3 is 14 amino acids. V shed 3 bases and J shed 2 bases, with 10 bases lying between them. Per germline, CDR1 SGDLS and CDR2 YYNGEE.

V and J are TRBV5-1 and TRBJ1-3; a weak D match, TRBD1 (6 bases). From germline, CDR1 is SGHRS and CDR2 YFSETQ. V lost 4 bases, J lost 1 base, and 6 bases lay in between. The CDR3 loop spans 13 amino acids. CDR3 protein: CASSQGSGNTIYF. Here the CDR3 DNA reads TGCGCCAGCAGCCAGGGGTCTGGAAACACCATATATTTT.

A few counts support this clone. V is TRBV7-2 and J is TRBJ1-2; the D gene is possibly TRBD1 (5 bases). Trimming removed 2 bases at V and 3 bases at J, with 10 bases between. This CDR3 has 14 amino acids. Germline V gives CDR1 SGHTA, CDR2 FQGNSA. CDR3 bases: TGTGCCAGCAGCTTACTGACAGCTGACTATGGCTACACCTTC. Translated, it gives CASSLLTADYGYTF.

This sequence joins TRBV27 and TRBJ1-2; 8 nucleotides agree with TRBD1. The J segment lost 7 bases and the V segment lost 2 bases, leaving 3 bases of the junction unmatched. CDR3 length: 13 residues. CDR1 is MNHEY, CDR2 SMNVEV, per germline (reference sequence). The CDR3 DNA is TGTGCCAGCAGTTTACAGGGGGCTGGTGGCTACACCTTC. Encoded protein: CASSLQGAGGYTF.

The chain employs TRBV5-6 and TRBJ2-5, with TRBD1 matching over 11 bases. This CDR3 has 14 amino acids. Germline V gene data show CDR1 as SGHDT and CDR2 as YYEEEE. V gave up 4 bases and J gave up 8 bases; unmatched junction bases: 7. The CDR3 protein is CASSGQGAGETQYF. CDR3 DNA: TGTGCCAGCAGCGGACAGGGGGCAGGAGAAACCCAGTACTTC.

This clone was seen a handful of times. V is TRBV6-5 and J is TRBJ1-1, with D uncertain. CDR3 length: 12 residues. Germline V gene sequence: CDR1 MNHEY, CDR2 SVGAGI. With 2 bases removed from V and 4 bases from J, the gap between germline ends came to 5 bases. The CDR3 DNA sequence: TGTGCCAGCAGTTACGCGGGCACTGAAGCTTTCTTT. This sequence encodes CASSYAGTEAFF.

The J gene is TRBJ2-1, the V gene TRBV5-4; 16 nucleotides agree with TRBD2. Per the germline V gene, CDR1 is SGHNT and CDR2 is YYREEE (reference sequence). This CDR3 has 13 residues. The trim removed 6 bases at V and 13 bases at J, leaving 4 bases unmatched. CDR3 protein: CASIGTSGGAQFF. The DNA of the CDR3 is TGTGCCAGCATAGGGACTAGCGGGGGGGCACAGTTCTTC. Supplemented by reference TRBV5-4 and TRBJ2-1, the full variable domain reads ETGVTQSPTHLIKTRGQQVTLRCSSQSGHNTVSWYQQALGQGPQFIFQYYREEENGRGNFPPRFSGLQFPNYSSELNVNALELDDSALYLCASIGTSGGAQFFGPGTRLTVL.

The chain carries TRBV25-1 and TRBJ1-6; no definite D call. The CDR3 is 12 amino acids. Trimming removed 8 bases at V and 7 bases at J, with 9 bases between. The germline gives CDR1 MGHDK, CDR2 SYGVNS. In nucleotides, the CDR3 is TGTGCCAGCCAACTCCCGAATTCACCCCTCCACTTT. This gives the protein CASQLPNSPLHF.

The V gene is TRBV4-1, the J gene TRBJ1-5; D gene uncertain. Germline-derived CDR1 and CDR2 are MGHRA and YSYEKL. The germline V and J ends were trimmed by 4 bases and 9 bases, with 16 bases remaining between them. The CDR3 is made up of 14 amino acids. The CDR3 spells CASSRYGGLGPQHF. CDR3 bases: TGCGCCAGCAGCCGATACGGAGGCCTAGGGCCCCAGCATTTT.

The rearrangement links TRBV4-2 to TRBJ2-3; 13 bases align to TRBD2. CDR1 and CDR2 (germline): LGHNA, YNFKEQ. CDR3 length equals 16 residues. Trimming removed 4 bases from V and 2 bases from J; junction bases left unmatched: 3. CDR3 loop: CASSRGLAGFTDTQYF. CDR3 nucleotides: TGTGCCAGCAGCCGGGGACTAGCGGGATTCACAGATACGCAGTATTTT.